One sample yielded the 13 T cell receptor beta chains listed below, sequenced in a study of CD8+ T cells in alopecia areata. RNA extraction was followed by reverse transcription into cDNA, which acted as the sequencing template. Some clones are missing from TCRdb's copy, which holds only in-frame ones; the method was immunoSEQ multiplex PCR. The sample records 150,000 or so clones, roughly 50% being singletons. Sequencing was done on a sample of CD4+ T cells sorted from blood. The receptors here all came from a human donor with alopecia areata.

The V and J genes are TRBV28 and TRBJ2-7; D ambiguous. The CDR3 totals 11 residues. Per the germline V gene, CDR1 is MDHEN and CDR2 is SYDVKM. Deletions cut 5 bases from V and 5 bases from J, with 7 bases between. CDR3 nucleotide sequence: TGTGCCAGCAGTCGTTGGGACGAGCAGTACTTC. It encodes CASSRWDEQYF.

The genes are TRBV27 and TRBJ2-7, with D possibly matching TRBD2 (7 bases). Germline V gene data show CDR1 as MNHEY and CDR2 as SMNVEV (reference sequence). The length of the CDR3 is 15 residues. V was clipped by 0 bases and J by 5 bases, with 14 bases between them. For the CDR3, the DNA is TGTGCCAGCAGTTTATCGTCGGGGGGCATCCACGAGCAGTACTTC. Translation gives CASSLSSGGIHEQYF.

CDR3 in DNA: TGCAGCGTTGACGCGAAAGCCACCTACAATGAGCAGTTCTTC. Translated, it gives CSVDAKATYNEQFF. This chain joins TRBV29-1 and TRBJ2-1; D is ambiguous. This CDR3 region has 14 residues. Germline CDR1 and CDR2: SQVTM and ANQGSEA. V was cut by 3 bases and J by 2 bases, with 11 bases left in between.

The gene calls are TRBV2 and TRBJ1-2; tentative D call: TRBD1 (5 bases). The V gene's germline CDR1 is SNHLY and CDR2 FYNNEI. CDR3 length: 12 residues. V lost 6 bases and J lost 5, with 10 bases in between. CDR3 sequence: CASRGTAYGYTF. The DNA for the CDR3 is TGTGCCAGCAGGGGGACGGCATATGGCTACACCTTC.

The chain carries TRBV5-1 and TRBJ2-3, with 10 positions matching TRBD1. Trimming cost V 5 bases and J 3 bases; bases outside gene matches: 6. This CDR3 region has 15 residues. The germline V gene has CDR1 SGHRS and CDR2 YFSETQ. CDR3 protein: CASRMTGGHTDTQYF. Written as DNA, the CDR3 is TGCGCCAGCAGAATGACAGGGGGCCATACAGATACGCAGTATTTT.

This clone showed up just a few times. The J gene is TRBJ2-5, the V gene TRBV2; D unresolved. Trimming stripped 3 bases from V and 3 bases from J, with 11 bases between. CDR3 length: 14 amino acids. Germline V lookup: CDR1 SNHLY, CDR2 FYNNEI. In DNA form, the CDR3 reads TGTGCCAGCAGTGACCGATTCTATGAAGAGACCCAGTACTTC. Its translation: CASSDRFYEETQYF.

In DNA, the CDR3 is TGTGCCAGCAGTTACGCGGGAGTCGTACCCTACGAGCAGTACTTC. Translation gives CASSYAGVVPYEQYF. J is TRBJ2-7 and V is TRBV6-5, with 7 positions matching TRBD2. Germline CDR1 MNHEY, CDR2 SVGAGI. The CDR3 sequence is 15 residues long. Trimming at V came to 2 bases and at J to 2 bases, leaving 6 bases not matched to a gene.

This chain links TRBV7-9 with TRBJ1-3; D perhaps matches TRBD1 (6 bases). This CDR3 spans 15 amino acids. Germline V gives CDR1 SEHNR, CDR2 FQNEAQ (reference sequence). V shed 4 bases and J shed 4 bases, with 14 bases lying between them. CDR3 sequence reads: CASSSQGFQGNTIYF. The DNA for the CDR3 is TGTGCCAGCAGCTCTCAGGGGTTCCAAGGAAACACCATATATTTT.

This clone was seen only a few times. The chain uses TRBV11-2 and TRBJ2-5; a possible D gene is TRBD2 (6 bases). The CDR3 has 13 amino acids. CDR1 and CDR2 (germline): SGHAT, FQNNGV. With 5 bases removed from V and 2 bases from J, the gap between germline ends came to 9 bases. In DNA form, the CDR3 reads TGTGCCAGCAGCCGCGGGGCACAAGAGACCCAGTACTTC. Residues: CASSRGAQETQYF.

The CDR3 DNA follows: TGTGCCAGCGCATTAGGAGGCTCGACAGGTTACAATGAGCAGTTCTTC. Amino acid sequence: CASALGGSTGYNEQFF. This rearrangement joins TRBV28 to TRBJ2-1, with D possibly TRBD1 on 6 matching bases. The CDR3 has 16 residues. Looked up from germline, CDR1 is MDHEN and CDR2 is SYDVKM. Trimming took 8 bases from V and 4 from J, leaving 21 bases between them.

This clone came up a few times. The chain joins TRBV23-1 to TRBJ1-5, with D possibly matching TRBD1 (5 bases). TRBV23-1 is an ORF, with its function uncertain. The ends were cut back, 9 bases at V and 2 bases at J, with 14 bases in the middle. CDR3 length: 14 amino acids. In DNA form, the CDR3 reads TGCGCCAGTAGGAGGGACTACGGCAATCAGCCCCAGCATTTT. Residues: CASRRDYGNQPQHF.

CDR3 in DNA: TGTGCCAGCAGTTACAAGGGGGACACTGAAGCTTTCTTT. It is translated as CASSYKGDTEAFF. The rearrangement joins TRBV6-6 to TRBJ1-1; weak D call: TRBD1 (6 bases). CDR1 is MNHNY, CDR2 SVGAGI, per germline (reference sequence). The CDR3 contains 13 residues. The germline V and J ends were trimmed by 2 bases and 3 bases, with 7 bases remaining between them.

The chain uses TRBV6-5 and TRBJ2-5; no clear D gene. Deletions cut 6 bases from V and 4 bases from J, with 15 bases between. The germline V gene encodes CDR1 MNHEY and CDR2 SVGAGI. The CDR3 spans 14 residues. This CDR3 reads CASSLGGIPETQYF. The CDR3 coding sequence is TGTGCCAGCAGCCTTGGCGGAATCCCAGAGACCCAGTACTTC.